The rows below give T cell receptor beta chains drawn from one sample of a study of Tregs in tolerant kidney transplant recipients. Profiled with immunoSEQ multiplex PCR; TCRdb holds only in-frame clones, not every one. The sample lists around 78,000 clones, less than 95% occurring once. This sample comprised Tregs from blood, obtained before the transplant. The origin of the receptors is a human donor who received a combined kidney and bone marrow transplant. Each CDR3 is given with its conserved first and last residue. The D gene is left open where the match is weak. The size field is filled for only some rows; it gives once, few, many or a size class.

D gene,J gene,V gene,clone size,CDR3 protein,CDR3 DNA
TRBD1,TRBJ2-5,TRBV5-1,NA,CASSLTGAGYQETQYF,TGCGCCAGCAGCCTTACAGGGGCAGGGTACCAAGAGACCCAGTACTTC
TRBD2,TRBJ2-7,TRBV7-2,NA,CASSLLSGRAVYEQYF,TGTGCCAGCAGCTTACTTAGCGGGAGGGCCGTATACGAGCAGTACTTC
TRBD2,TRBJ2-2,TRBV27,NA,CASSFRTSGRSTGELFF,TGTGCCAGCAGTTTTCGGACTAGCGGGAGAAGCACCGGGGAGCTGTTTTTT
TRBD2,TRBJ2-3,TRBV2,NA,CASSPLLAGDTQYF,TGTGCCAGCAGTCCTCTCCTAGCGGGAGATACGCAGTATTTT
NA,TRBJ1-2,TRBV28,NA,CASSFPGSNYGYTF,TGTGCCAGCAGTTTTCCAGGGTCGAACTATGGCTACACCTTC
TRBD2,TRBJ2-5,TRBV29-1,NA,CSYSGRGVGETQYF,TGCAGCTATTCAGGGAGGGGCGTTGGAGAGACCCAGTACTTC
TRBD2,TRBJ2-1,TRBV5-8,NA,CASSHAGTSGSYNEQFF,TGTGCCAGCAGCCACGCCGGGACTAGCGGGAGTTACAATGAGCAGTTCTTC
NA,TRBJ1-1,TRBV10-3,NA,CAISEWAGARGMNTEAFF,TGTGCCATCAGTGAGTGGGCAGGGGCCCGGGGGATGAACACTGAAGCTTTCTTT
TRBD1,TRBJ1-1,TRBV28,NA,CASSLTGTGGYRTEAFF,TGTGCCAGCAGCCTTACCGGGACAGGGGGTTACCGCACTGAAGCTTTCTTT
NA,TRBJ2-1,TRBV5-1,NA,CASSLSPTMNEQFF,TGCGCCAGCAGCTTGAGTCCCACAATGAATGAGCAGTTCTTC
NA,TRBJ2-1,TRBV27,few,CASSGGNEQFF,TGTGCCAGCAGTGGGGGGAATGAGCAGTTCTTC
NA,TRBJ1-2,TRBV5-8,NA,CASSLALSVTGYTF,TGTGCCAGCAGCTTGGCCTTGTCAGTGACGGGCTACACCTTC
TRBD2,TRBJ2-7,TRBV5-6,NA,CASSLAGRGVGYEQYF,TGTGCCAGCAGCTTGGCCGGGCGGGGGGTCGGCTACGAGCAGTACTTC
NA,TRBJ2-7,TRBV5-1,NA,CASSLETGQFYEQYF,TGCGCCAGCAGCCTAGAAACGGGTCAATTCTACGAGCAGTACTTC
TRBD1,TRBJ1-2,TRBV18,once,CASSPTGSNYGYTF,TGTGCCAGCTCACCGACAGGGTCTAACTATGGCTACACCTTC
NA,TRBJ2-2,TRBV19,few,CASTYRNTGELFF,TGTGCCAGTACGTACAGGAACACCGGGGAGCTGTTTTTT
TRBD2,TRBJ2-7,TRBV6-1,NA,CASSGTSGSYEQYF,TGTGCCAGCAGTGGGACTAGCGGGAGCTACGAGCAGTACTTC
NA,TRBJ2-7,TRBV21-1,few,CASSKVGTGDPYEQYF,TGTGCCAGCAGCAAAGTTGGGACAGGGGACCCCTACGAGCAGTACTTC
TRBD2,TRBJ2-1,TRBV6-5,NA,CASRLSGSSYNEQFF,TGTGCCAGCAGACTTAGCGGGAGCTCCTACAATGAGCAGTTCTTC
NA,TRBJ1-4,TRBV28,once,CASSGSQGNEKLFF,TGTGCCAGCAGTGGATCCCAGGGTAATGAAAAACTGTTTTTT
NA,TRBJ2-5,TRBV7-2,NA,CASSRSGFQETQYF,TGTGCCAGCAGCCGTAGCGGTTTTCAAGAGACCCAGTACTTC
NA,TRBJ2-6,TRBV18,NA,CASSLALGANVLTF,TGTGCCAGCTCACTCGCTCTCGGGGCCAACGTCCTGACTTTC
NA,TRBJ2-1,TRBV28,NA,CASSLISLVVYNEQFF,TGTGCCAGCAGTTTGATTAGCCTCGTTGTCTACAATGAGCAGTTCTTC
TRBD1,TRBJ1-5,TRBV15,NA,CATSRGTGTGFRNQPQHF,TGTGCCACCAGCAGGGGCACCGGGACAGGGTTTAGAAATCAGCCCCAGCATTTT
TRBD1,TRBJ2-1,TRBV7-9,NA,CASSSDRGLLDEQFF,TGTGCCAGCAGCTCGGACAGGGGGCTATTAGATGAGCAGTTCTTC
NA,TRBJ2-7,TRBV2,NA,CASSDRGISEQYF,TGTGCCAGCAGTGACAGGGGAATCAGCGAGCAGTACTTC
NA,TRBJ1-2,TRBV6-5,NA,CASSYGGGGYGYTF,TGTGCCAGCAGTTACGGGGGGGGCGGCTATGGCTACACCTTC
NA,TRBJ1-1,TRBV7-9,once,CASSLAVRLNTEAFF,TGTGCCAGCAGCTTAGCCGTGAGATTGAACACTGAAGCTTTCTTT
NA,TRBJ2-2,TRBV5-1,once,CASSLRSGELFF,TGCGCCAGCAGCTTAAGGTCTGGGGAGCTGTTTTTT
NA,TRBJ1-2,TRBV28,NA,CASSSPLRGIYGYTF,TGTGCCAGCAGTTCGCCCCTAAGGGGAATCTATGGCTACACCTTC
NA,TRBJ1-4,TRBV5-1,NA,CASSLADRNNEKLFF,TGCGCCAGCAGCTTGGCGGACCGAAATAATGAAAAACTGTTTTTT
NA,TRBJ2-5,TRBV18,NA,CASSPFIGERETQYF,TGTGCCAGCTCACCTTTTATCGGGGAACGGGAGACCCAGTACTTC
NA,TRBJ2-7,TRBV28,NA,CASIGRFPEQYF,TGTGCCAGCATAGGGAGATTCCCCGAGCAGTACTTC
NA,TRBJ2-5,TRBV30,NA,CAQLYPGRETQYF,TGTGCGCAACTCTACCCAGGGCGAGAGACCCAGTACTTC
NA,TRBJ1-5,TRBV28,NA,CASSLWGDSNQPQHF,TGTGCCAGCAGCCTTTGGGGGGATAGCAATCAGCCCCAGCATTTT
NA,TRBJ1-2,TRBV5-6,NA,CASSSTASALNGYTF,TGTGCCAGCAGCTCGACAGCCAGCGCCCTGAATGGCTACACCTTC
NA,TRBJ2-1,TRBV5-1,NA,CASSPRGSGVYNEQFF,TGCGCCAGCAGCCCCCGGGGTAGCGGAGTCTACAATGAGCAGTTCTTC
NA,TRBJ2-7,TRBV7-2,NA,CASSLNGDSYEQYF,TGTGCCAGCAGCTTAAATGGGGACTCCTACGAGCAGTACTTC
TRBD2,TRBJ2-7,TRBV6-5,NA,CASSTGLAAPYEQYF,TGTGCCAGCAGTACCGGACTAGCGGCCCCCTACGAGCAGTACTTC
NA,TRBJ2-3,TRBV6-5,NA,CASSYTLGDTQYF,TGTGCCAGCAGTTACACCCTCGGGGATACGCAGTATTTT